The source of this T cell receptor beta chain is a study of technical replicates of blood from several donors. This clone has only one observation. Germline V gene sequence: CDR1 PRHDT, CDR2 FYEKMQ (reference sequence). The CDR3 contains 16 residues. Trimming took 3 bases from V and 0 from J, leaving 11 bases between them. Repertoires were generated with immunoSEQ multiplex PCR, while TCRdb's copy carries only in-frame clones and drops some. The table has 55,000 to 80,000 clones, around 93% seen once; the top ten hold approximately 0.24%. The J gene is TRBJ1-4, the V gene TRBV13; maybe TRBD1 (5 bases). The sample consisted of T cells isolated from PBMCs. The TCR originated in a human donor in good health. CDR3 loop: CASSFSGFATNEKLFF. The CDR3 bases are TGTGCCAGCAGCTTTTCAGGGTTTGCAACTAATGAAAAACTGTTTTTT. Full variable domain (missing parts from reference TRBV13 and TRBJ1-4): AAGVIQSPRHLIKEKRETATLKCYPIPRHDTVYWYQQGPGQDPQFLISFYEKMQSDKGSIPDRFSAQQFSDYHSELNMSSLELGDSALYFCASSFSGFATNEKLFFGSGTQLSVL.